This T cell receptor (beta chain) was sequenced during a study of graft-versus-host responses after intestinal transplantation. Study information: Recipients underwent multivisceral, liver-intestinal, or isolated intestinal transplants. Each recipient received anti-thymocyte globulin induction, then tacrolimus and steroids for 3 to 4 years.

Libraries were prepared by immunoSEQ multiplex PCR; TCRdb keeps only in-frame clonotypes and omits some of them. The data show about 47,000 clones, with roughly 95% seen just once and around 0.23% held by the top ten. General observations from the study: Elevated graft-versus-host to host-versus-graft clonal ratios in allografts were recorded for patients with graft-donor T cell macrochimerism. GvH clones were identified in recipient marrow, with some first appearing in ileum or blood.

The CDR3 spans 17 residues. Germline V CDR1 and CDR2: LNHNV, YYDKDF (reference sequence). Germline trimming cut 11 bases from V and 0 bases from J; bases unmatched to any gene: 13. As to this clone: Its antigen is not known.

The source is a human donor who was the organ donor for an intestinal transplant. The source was unstimulated CD8+ T cells sorted from spleen or lymph node cells, collected before transplant. V and J are TRBV15 and TRBJ1-1, with 12 bases lining up with TRBD1. The CDR3 protein is CAAIESGTGGLNTEAFF. The CDR3 region has the DNA TGTGCCGCCATTGAATCCGGGACAGGGGGCCTGAACACTGAAGCTTTCTTT.